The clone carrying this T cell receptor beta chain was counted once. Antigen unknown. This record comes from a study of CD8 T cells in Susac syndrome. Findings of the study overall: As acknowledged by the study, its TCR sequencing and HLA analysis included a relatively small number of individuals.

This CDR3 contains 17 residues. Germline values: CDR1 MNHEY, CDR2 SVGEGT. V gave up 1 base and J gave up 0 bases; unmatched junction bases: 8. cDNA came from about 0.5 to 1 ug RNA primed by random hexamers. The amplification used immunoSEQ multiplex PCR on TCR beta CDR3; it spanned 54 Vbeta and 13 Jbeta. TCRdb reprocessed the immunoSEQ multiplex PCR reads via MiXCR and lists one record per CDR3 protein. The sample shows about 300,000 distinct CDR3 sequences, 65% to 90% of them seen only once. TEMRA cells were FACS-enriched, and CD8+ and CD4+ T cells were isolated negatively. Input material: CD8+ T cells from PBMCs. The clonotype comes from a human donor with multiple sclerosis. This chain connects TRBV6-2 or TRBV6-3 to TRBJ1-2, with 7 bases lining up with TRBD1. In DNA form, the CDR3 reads TGTGCCAGCAGTTACTGGGGTCCGGGACAGCCTAACTATGGCTACACCTTC. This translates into CASSYWGPGQPNYGYTF.